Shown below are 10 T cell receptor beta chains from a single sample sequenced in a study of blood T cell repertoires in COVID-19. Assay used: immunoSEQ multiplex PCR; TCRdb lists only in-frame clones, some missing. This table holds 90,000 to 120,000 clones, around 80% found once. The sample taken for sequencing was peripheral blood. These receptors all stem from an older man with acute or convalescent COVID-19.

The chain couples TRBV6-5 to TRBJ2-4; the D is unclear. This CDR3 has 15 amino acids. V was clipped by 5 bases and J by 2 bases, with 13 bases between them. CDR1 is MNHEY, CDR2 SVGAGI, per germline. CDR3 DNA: TGTGCCAGCAGTCCAGCCGAGGCATCCAAAAACATTCAGTACTTC. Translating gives CASSPAEASKNIQYF.

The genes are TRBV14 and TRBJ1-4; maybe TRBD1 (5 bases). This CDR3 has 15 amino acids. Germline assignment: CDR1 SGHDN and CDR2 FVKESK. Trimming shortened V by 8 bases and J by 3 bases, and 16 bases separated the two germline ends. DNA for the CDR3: TGTGCCAGCCCCAGGGATAGGGCCTCTAATGAAAAACTGTTTTTT. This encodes CASPRDRASNEKLFF.

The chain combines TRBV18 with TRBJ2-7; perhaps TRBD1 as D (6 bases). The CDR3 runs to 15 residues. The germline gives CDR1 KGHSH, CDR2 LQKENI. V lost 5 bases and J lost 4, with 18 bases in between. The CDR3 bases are TGTGCCAGCTCAGTACAGGGTAGTTCGGTATACGAGCAGTACTTC. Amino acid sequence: CASSVQGSSVYEQYF.

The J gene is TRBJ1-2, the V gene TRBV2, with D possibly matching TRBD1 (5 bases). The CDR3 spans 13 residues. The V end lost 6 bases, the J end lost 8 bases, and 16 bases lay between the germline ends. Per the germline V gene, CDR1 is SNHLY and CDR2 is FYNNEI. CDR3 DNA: TGTGCCAGCAGCTCACCAGGGAGGAACGGCTACACCTTC. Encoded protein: CASSSPGRNGYTF.

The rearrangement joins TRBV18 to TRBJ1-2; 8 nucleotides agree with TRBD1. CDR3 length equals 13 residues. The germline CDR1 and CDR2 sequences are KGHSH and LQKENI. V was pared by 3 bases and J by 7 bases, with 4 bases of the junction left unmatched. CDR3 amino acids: CASSPDRETGYTF. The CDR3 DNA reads TGTGCCAGCTCACCGGACAGGGAGACTGGCTACACCTTC.

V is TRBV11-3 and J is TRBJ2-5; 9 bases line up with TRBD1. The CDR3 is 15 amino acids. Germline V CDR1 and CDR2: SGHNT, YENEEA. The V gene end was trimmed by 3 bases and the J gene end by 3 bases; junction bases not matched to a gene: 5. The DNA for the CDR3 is TGTGCCAGCAGCTTGGGGACAGGGATGGAAGAGACCCAGTACTTC. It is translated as CASSLGTGMEETQYF.

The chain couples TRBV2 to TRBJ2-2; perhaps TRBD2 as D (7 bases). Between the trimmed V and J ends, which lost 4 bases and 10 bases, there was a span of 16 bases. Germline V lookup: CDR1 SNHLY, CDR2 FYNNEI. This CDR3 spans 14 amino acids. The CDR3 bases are TGTGCCAGCAGTGTGCACGGGGGGCTTGAGGAGCTGTTTTTT. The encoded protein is CASSVHGGLEELFF. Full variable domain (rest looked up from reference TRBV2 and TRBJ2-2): EPEVTQTPSHQVTQMGQEVILRCVPISNHLYFYWYRQILGQKVEFLVSFYNNEISEKSEIFDDQFSVERPDGSNFTLKIRSTKLEDSAMYFCASSVHGGLEELFFGEGSRLTVL.

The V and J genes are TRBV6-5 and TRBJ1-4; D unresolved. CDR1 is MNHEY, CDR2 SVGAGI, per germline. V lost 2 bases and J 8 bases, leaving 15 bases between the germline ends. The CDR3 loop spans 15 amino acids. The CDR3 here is CASSYRAGMDEKLFF. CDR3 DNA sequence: TGTGCCAGCAGTTACAGGGCGGGTATGGACGAAAAACTGTTTTTT.

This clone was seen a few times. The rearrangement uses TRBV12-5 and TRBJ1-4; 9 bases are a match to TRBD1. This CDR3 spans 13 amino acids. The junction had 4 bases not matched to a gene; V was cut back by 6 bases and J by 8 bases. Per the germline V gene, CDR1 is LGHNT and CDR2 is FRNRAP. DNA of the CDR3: TGTGCTAGTGGCACGGGACAGGGAGAAAAACTGTTTTTT. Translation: CASGTGQGEKLFF.

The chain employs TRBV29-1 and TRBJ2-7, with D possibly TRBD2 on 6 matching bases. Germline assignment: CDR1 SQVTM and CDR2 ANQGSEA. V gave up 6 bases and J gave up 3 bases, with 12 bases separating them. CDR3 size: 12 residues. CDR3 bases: TGCAGCGTATCCGGGACTGGCTACGAGCAGTACTTC. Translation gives CSVSGTGYEQYF.